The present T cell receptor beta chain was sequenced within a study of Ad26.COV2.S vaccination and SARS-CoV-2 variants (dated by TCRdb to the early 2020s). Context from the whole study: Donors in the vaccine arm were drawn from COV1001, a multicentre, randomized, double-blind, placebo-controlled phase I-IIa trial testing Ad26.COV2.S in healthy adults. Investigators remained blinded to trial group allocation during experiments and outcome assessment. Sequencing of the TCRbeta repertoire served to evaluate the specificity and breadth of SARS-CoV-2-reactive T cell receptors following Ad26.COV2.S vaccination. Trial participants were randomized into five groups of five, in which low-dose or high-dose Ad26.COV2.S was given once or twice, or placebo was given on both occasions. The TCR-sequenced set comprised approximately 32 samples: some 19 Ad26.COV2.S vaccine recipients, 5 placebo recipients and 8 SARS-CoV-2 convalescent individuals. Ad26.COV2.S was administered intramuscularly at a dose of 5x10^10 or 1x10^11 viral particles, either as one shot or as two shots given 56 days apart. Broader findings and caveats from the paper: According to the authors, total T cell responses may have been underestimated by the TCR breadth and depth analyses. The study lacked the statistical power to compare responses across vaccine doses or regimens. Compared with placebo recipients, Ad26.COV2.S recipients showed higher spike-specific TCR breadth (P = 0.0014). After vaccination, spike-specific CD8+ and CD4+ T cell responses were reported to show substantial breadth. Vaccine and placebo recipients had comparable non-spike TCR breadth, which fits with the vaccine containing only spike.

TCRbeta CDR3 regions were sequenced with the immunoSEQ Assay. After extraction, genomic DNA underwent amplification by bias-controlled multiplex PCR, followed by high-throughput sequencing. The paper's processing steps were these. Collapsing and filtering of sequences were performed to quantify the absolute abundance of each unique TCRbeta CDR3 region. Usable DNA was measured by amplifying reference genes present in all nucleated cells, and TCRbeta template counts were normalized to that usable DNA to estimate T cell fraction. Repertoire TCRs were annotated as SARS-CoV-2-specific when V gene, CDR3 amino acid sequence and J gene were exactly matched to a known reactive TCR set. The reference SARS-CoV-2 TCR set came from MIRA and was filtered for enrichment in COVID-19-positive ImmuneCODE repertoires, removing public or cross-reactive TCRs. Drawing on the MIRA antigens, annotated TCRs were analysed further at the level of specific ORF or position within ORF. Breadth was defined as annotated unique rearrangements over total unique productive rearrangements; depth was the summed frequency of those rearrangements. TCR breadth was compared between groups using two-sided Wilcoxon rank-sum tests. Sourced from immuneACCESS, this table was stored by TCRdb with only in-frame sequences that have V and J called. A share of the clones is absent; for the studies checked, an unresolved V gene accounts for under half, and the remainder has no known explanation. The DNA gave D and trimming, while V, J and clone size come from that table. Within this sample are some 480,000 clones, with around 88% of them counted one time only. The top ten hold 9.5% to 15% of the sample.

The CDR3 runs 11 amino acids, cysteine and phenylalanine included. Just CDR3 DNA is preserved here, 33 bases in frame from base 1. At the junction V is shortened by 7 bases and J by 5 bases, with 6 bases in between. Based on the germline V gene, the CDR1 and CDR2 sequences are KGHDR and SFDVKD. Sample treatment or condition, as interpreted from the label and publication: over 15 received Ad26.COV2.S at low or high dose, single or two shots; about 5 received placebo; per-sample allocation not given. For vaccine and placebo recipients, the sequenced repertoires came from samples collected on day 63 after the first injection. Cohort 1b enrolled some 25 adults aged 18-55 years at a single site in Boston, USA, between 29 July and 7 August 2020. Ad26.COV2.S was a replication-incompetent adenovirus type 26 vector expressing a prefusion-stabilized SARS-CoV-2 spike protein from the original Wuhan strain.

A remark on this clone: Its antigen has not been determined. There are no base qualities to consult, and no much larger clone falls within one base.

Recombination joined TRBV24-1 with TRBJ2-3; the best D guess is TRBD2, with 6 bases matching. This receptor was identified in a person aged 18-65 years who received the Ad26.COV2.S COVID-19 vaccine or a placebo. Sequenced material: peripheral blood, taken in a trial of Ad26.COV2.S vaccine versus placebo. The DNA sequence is TGTGCCACCAGGGGGGGAGATACGCAGTATTTT. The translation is CATRGGDTQYF.